This T cell receptor (beta chain) was identified during a study of beta chain features in type 1 diabetes. Across the whole study: Examination covered some 110,000,000 sorted cells spanning all samples. General study points: Cells carrying high TCR expression could end up over-represented when cDNA is sequenced. Within patients, naive, central memory and Treg TCRB repertoires seemed more similar than within healthy donors.

As every portion of the isolated RNA was reverse transcribed, the sequencing read expressed TCRB transcripts. Sequenced by immunoSEQ multiplex PCR; TCRdb stores in-frame clones only, minus some. The data hold around 430,000 clones, with about 30% observed a single time. As to this clone: Its specificity is not known.

Trimming removed 4 bases at V and 6 bases at J, with 13 bases between. This CDR3 has 13 residues. The V gene's germline CDR1 is SEHNR and CDR2 FQNEAQ (reference sequence). The receptor's source is a young man in good health. J is TRBJ2-7 and V is TRBV7-9; D unresolved. Sequencing used naive CD4+ T cells from blood. The CDR3 reads CASSSRNRAEQYF. CDR3 coding DNA: TGTGCCAGCAGCTCGAGGAATCGGGCCGAGCAGTACTTC.